Sequencing of this TCR beta chain was carried out in a study of T cell responses to AZD1222 COVID-19 vaccine. Study outcomes and limitations: Females outnumbered males among donors, who were mostly white British; clonal diversity was possibly underestimated.

Germline V gene lookup returns CDR1 GTSNPN and CDR2 SVGIG (reference sequence). After removal of 7 bases from V and 4 bases from J, the junction contained 9 bases not matched to a gene. The CDR3 has 13 amino acids. Sequencing was performed with immunoSEQ multiplex PCR; in TCRdb, only in-frame clones are kept and a portion is missing. The table lists some 180,000 clones, roughly 92% of them singletons. In the case of this clone: What it binds is unknown.

The chain uses TRBV30 and TRBJ1-1, with 7 nucleotides matching TRBD1. This receptor was taken from an adult in good health. This specimen consisted of peripheral blood, obtained on day 0 of AZD1222 vaccination. The CDR3 protein is CAFTRDRGTEAFF. The DNA of the CDR3 is TGTGCCTTTACCCGGGACAGAGGCACTGAAGCTTTCTTT.